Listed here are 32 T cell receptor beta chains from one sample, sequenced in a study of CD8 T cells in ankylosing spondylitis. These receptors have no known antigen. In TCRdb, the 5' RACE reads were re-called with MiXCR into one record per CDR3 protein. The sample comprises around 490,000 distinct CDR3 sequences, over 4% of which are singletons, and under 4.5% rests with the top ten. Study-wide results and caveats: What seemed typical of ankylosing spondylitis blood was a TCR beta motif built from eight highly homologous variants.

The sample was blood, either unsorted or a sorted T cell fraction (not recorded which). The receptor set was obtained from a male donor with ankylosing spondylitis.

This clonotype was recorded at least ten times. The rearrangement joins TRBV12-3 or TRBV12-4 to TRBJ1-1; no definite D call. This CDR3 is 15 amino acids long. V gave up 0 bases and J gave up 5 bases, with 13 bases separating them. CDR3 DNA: TGTGCCAGCAGTTTAGCAGCGCAGCGTGGGACTGAAGCTTTCTTT. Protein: CASSLAAQRGTEAFF.

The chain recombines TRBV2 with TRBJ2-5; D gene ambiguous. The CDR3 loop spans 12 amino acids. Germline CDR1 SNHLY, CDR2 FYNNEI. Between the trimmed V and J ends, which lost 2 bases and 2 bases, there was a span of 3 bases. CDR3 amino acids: CASSENQETQYF. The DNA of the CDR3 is TGTGCCAGCAGTGAAAATCAAGAGACCCAGTACTTC.

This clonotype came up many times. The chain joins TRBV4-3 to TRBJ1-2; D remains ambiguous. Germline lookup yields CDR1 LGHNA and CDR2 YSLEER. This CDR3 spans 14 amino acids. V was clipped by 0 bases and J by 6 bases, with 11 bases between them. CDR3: CASSQEGRVDGYTF. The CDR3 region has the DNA TGCGCCAGCAGCCAAGAAGGGCGTGTGGATGGCTACACCTTC.

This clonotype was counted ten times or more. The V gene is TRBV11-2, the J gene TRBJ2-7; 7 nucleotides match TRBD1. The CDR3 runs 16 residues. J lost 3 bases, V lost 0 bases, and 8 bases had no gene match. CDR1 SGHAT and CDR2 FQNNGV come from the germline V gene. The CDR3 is CASSLDLIGGSYEQYF. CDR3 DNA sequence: TGTGCCAGCAGCTTAGATCTAATAGGGGGCAGCTACGAGCAGTACTTC.

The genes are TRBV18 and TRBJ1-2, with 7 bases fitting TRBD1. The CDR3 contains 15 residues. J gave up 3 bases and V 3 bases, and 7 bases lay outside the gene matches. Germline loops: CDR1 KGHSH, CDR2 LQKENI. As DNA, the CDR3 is TGTGCCAGCTCACCTCGGAGAGGGGGCGACTATGGCTACACCTTC. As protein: CASSPRRGGDYGYTF.

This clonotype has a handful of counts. The chain's CDR3 is CASSISNKPYEQYF. CDR3 nucleotide sequence: TGTGCCAGTAGTATTTCGAACAAGCCCTACGAGCAGTACTTC. The J gene is TRBJ2-7, the V gene TRBV19; D uncertain. The CDR3 is 14 residues long. Germline loops: CDR1 LNHDA, CDR2 SQIVND (reference sequence). The ends were cut back, 3 bases at V and 2 bases at J, with 11 bases in the middle.

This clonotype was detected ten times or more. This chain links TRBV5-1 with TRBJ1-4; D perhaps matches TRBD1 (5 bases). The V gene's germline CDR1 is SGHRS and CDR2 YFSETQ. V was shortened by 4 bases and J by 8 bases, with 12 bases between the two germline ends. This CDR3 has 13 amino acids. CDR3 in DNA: TGCGCCAGCAGCCTCGGGACCGCCGAAAAACTGTTTTTT. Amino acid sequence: CASSLGTAEKLFF.

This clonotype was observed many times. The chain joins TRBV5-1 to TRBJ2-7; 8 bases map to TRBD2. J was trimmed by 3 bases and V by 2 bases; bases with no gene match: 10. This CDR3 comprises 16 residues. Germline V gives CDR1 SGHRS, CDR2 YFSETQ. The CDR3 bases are TGCGCCAGCAGCTTATCACCGGCGGGAGGAGGCTACGAGCAGTACTTC. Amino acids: CASSLSPAGGGYEQYF.

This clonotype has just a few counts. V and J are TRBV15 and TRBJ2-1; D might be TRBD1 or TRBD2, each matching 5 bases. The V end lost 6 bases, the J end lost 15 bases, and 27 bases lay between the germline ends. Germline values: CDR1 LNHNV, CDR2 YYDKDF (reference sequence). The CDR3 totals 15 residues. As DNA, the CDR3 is TGTGCCACCAGTTTAGTTCTCAGGGACGCTCGGAAGGTGTTCTTC. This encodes CATSLVLRDARKVFF. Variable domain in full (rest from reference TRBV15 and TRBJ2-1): DAMVIQNPRYQVTQFGKPVTLSCSQTLNHNVMYWYQQKSSQAPKLLFHYYDKDFNNEADTPDNFQSRRPNTSFCFLDIRSPGLGDTAMYLCATSLVLRDARKVFFGPGTRLTVL.

CDR3 residues: CASSPTPPDTQYF. DNA of the CDR3: TGCGCCAGCAGCCCTACCCCACCAGATACGCAGTATTTT. This chain joins TRBV5-1 and TRBJ2-3, with D unclear. Germline CDR1 is SGHRS and CDR2 is YFSETQ. The CDR3 contains 13 residues. V lost 4 bases and J 4 bases, leaving 10 bases between the germline ends.

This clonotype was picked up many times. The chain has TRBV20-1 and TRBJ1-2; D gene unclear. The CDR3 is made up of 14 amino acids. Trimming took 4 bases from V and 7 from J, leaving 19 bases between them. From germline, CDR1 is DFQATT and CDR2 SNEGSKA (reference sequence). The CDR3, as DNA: TGCAGTGCTACCTTCCCGAGGGTTCCCTCTGGCTACACCTTC. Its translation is CSATFPRVPSGYTF.

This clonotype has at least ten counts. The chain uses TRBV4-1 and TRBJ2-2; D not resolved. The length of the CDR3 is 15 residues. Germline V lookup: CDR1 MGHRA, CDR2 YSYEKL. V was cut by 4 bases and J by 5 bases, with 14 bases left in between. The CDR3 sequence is CASSPQVLVTGELFF. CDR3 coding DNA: TGCGCCAGCAGCCCCCAGGTGTTGGTAACCGGGGAGCTGTTTTTT.

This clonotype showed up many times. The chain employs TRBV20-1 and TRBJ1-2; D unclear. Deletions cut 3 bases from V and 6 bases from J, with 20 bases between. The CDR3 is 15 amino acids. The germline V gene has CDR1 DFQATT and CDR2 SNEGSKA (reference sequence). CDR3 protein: CSARLPRVAQHGYTF. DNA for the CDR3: TGCAGTGCTAGGCTCCCCCGTGTCGCCCAGCATGGCTACACCTTC.

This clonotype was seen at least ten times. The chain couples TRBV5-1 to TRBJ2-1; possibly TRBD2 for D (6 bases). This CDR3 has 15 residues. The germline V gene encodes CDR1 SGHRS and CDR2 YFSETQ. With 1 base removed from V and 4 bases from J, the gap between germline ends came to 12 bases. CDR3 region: CASSLWSSVYNEQFF. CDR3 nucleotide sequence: TGCGCCAGCAGCTTGTGGTCTAGCGTTTACAATGAGCAGTTCTTC.

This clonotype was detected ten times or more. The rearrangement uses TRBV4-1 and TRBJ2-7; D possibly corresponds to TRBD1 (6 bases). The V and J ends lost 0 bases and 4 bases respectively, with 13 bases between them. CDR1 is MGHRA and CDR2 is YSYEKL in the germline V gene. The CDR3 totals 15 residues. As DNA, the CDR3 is TGCGCCAGCAGCCAAGATTCGCAGGGGCGGTACGAGCAGTACTTC. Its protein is CASSQDSQGRYEQYF.

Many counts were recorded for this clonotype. Here the CDR3 DNA reads TGTGCCAGCAGTTCCTCGGACAGAACCTACTCTGGAAACACCATATATTTT. Residues: CASSSSDRTYSGNTIYF. The rearrangement uses TRBV12-3 or TRBV12-4 and TRBJ1-3, with D perhaps TRBD1 (6 bases). V lost 4 bases to trimming and J lost 0 bases, with 16 bases between them. This CDR3 region has 17 residues.

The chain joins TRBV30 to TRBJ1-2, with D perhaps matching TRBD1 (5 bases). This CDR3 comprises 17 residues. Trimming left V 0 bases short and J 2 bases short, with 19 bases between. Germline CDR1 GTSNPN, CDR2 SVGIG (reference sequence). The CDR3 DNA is TGTGCCTGGAGTGTACGGAGCGGGGGTTGGGTGAACTATGGCTACACCTTC. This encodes CAWSVRSGGWVNYGYTF.

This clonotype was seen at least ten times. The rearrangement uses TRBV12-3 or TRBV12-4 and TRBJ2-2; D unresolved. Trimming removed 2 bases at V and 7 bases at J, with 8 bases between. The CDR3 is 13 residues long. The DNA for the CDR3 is TGTGCCAGCAGTTTACTGACGGTCGGGGAGCTGTTTTTT. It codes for CASSLLTVGELFF.

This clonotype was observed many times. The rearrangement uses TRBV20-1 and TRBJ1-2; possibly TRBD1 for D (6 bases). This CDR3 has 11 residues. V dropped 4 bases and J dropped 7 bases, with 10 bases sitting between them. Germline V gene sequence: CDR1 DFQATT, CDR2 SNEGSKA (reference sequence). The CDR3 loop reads CSATTGFGYTF. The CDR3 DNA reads TGCAGTGCTACCACAGGGTTTGGCTACACCTTC.

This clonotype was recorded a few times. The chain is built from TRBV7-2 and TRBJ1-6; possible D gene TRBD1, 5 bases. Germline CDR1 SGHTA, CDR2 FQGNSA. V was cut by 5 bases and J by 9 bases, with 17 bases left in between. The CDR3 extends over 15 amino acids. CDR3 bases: TGTGCCAGCAGCCCCGACCGGGGCAAAAGTTCACCCCTCCACTTT. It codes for CASSPDRGKSSPLHF.

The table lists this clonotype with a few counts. CDR3 sequence: CSVERLANSYEQYF. In nucleotides, the CDR3 is TGCAGCGTTGAAAGGCTAGCGAATTCCTACGAGCAGTACTTC. The chain recombines TRBV29-1 with TRBJ2-7, with D maybe TRBD2 (6 bases). The CDR3 extends over 14 amino acids. The germline V gene encodes CDR1 SQVTM and CDR2 ANQGSEA. V was clipped by 2 bases and J by 1 base, with 12 bases between them.

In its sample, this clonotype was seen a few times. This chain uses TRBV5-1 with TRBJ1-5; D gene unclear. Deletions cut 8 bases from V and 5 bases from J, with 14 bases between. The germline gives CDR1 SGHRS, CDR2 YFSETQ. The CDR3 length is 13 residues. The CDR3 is CARIREIDQPQHF. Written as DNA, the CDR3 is TGCGCCAGGATACGGGAGATAGATCAGCCCCAGCATTTT. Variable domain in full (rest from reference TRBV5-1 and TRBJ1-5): KAGVTQTPRYLIKTRGQQVTLSCSPISGHRSVSWYQQTPGQGLQFLFEYFSETQRNKGNFPGRFSGRQFSNSRSEMNVSTLELGDSALYLCARIREIDQPQHFGDGTRLSIL.

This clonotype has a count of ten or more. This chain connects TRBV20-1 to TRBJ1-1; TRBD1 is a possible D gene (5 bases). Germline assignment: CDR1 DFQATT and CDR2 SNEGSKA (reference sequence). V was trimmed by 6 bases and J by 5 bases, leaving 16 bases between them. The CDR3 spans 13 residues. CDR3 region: CSAARRRGTEAFF. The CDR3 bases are TGCAGTGCCGCCCGCCGGCGGGGGACTGAAGCTTTCTTT.

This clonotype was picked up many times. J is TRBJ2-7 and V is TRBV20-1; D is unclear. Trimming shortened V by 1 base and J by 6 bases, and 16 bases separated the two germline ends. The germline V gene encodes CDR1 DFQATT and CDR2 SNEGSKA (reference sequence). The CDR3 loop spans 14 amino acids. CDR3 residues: CSARGGVVDSEQYF. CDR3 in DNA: TGCAGTGCTAGAGGCGGTGTCGTGGATTCCGAGCAGTACTTC.

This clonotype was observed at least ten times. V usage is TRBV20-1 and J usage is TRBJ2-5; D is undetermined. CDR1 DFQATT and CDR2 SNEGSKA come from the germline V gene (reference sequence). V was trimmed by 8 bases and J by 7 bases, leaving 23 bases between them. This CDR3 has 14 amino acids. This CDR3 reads CSLPSGDPVRTQYF. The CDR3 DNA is TGCAGTTTGCCTTCCGGAGACCCGGTCCGGACCCAGTACTTC.

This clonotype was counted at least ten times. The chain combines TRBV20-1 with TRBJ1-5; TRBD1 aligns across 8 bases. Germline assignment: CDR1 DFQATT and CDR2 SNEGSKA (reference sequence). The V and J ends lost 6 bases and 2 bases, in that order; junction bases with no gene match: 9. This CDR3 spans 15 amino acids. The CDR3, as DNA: TGCAGTGCCAAGGACAGGGTGAGGGGCAATCAGCCCCAGCATTTT. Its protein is CSAKDRVRGNQPQHF.

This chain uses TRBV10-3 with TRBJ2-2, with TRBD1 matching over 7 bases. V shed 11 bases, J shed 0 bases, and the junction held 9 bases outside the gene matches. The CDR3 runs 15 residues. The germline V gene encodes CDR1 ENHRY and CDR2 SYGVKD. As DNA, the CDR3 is TGTGCCTCCCGACGGGGACAGACGAACACCGGGGAGCTGTTTTTT. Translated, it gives CASRRGQTNTGELFF.

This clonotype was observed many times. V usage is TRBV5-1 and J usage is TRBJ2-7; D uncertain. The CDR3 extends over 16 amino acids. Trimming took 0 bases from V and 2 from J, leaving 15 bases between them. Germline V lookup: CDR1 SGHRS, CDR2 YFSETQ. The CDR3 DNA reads TGCGCCAGCAGCTTGGCCTACTCATTAAACCCCTACGAGCAGTACTTC. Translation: CASSLAYSLNPYEQYF.

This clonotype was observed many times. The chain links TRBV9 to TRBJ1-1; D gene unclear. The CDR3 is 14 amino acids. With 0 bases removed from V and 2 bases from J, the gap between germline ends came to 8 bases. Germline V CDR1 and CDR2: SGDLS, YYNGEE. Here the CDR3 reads CASSVAPLNTEAFF. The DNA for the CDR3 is TGTGCCAGCAGCGTAGCTCCACTAAACACTGAAGCTTTCTTT.

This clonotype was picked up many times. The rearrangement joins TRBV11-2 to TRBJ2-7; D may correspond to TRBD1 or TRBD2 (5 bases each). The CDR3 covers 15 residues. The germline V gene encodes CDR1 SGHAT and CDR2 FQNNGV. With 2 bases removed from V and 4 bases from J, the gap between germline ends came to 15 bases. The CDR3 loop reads CASSLRPGRLYEQYF. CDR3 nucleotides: TGTGCCAGCAGCTTAAGGCCAGGGAGATTGTACGAGCAGTACTTC. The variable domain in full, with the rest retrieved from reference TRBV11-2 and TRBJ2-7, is EAGVAQSPRYKIIEKRQSVAFWCNPISGHATLYWYQQILGQGPKLLIQFQNNGVVDDSQLPKDRFSAERLKGVDSTLKIQPAKLEDSAVYLCASSLRPGRLYEQYFGPGTRLTVT.

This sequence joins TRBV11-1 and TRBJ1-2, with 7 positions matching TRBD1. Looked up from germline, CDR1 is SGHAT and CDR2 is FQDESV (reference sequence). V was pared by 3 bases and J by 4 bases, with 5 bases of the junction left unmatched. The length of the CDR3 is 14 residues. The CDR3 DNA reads TGTGCCAGCAGCTTGGGGACAGATCTCTATGGCTACACCTTC. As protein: CASSLGTDLYGYTF.

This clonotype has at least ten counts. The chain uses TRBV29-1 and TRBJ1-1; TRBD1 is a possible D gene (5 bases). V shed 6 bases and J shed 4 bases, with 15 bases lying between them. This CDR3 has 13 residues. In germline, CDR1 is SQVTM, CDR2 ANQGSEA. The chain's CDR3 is CSVAFGGGTEAFF. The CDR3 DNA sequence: TGCAGCGTCGCCTTCGGGGGAGGCACTGAAGCTTTCTTT.